This T cell receptor beta chain was retrieved from a study of blood T cell repertoires in COVID-19. Study overall: Spain, Italy and the United States supplied samples that represented acute and convalescent COVID-19. Sources were T cells, B-cell-depleted T cells, or PBMCs; the material itself was cDNA or gDNA.

The CDR3 loop spans 15 amino acids. V lost 3 bases to trimming and J lost 2 bases, with 11 bases between them. The germline V gene encodes CDR1 SNHLY and CDR2 FYNNEI. Original handling: Scientists estimated how many nucleated cells there were by amplifying reference gene primers. The data were produced by immunoSEQ multiplex PCR, yet TCRdb's version contains in-frame clones alone and is incomplete. The V and J calls and the clone size are those of that table, but D and trimming were determined from the DNA. The data show more than 90,000 clones, over 75% seen once. The material sequenced was peripheral blood. This receptor was obtained from a woman aged 25 to 45 with acute or convalescent COVID-19. The gene calls are TRBV2 and TRBJ2-1; D is ambiguous. CDR3 sequence reads: CASSDSENTYNEQFF. The CDR3 bases are TGTGCCAGCAGTGACTCAGAAAATACCTACAATGAGCAGTTCTTC. Supplemented by reference TRBV2 and TRBJ2-1, the full variable domain reads EPEVTQTPSHQVTQMGQEVILRCVPISNHLYFYWYRQILGQKVEFLVSFYNNEISEKSEIFDDQFSVERPDGSNFTLKIRSTKLEDSAMYFCASSDSENTYNEQFFGPGTRLTVL.